A selection of T cell receptor beta chains follows, all from one sample in a study of pediatric ulcerative colitis. This table comes from immunoSEQ multiplex PCR, and its TCRdb copy is limited to in-frame clones, with some not included. The data show 60,000 to 75,000 clones, over 65% seen once. The sample comprised blood. The receptors here all came from a boy aged 10-17 years with moderate ulcerative colitis. CDR3s include the opening cysteine and the closing phenylalanine or tryptophan.

cdr3_aa	v_call	j_call
CAWNHRGSTEAFF	TRBV30	TRBJ1-1
CASSIDWAGRGNQPQHF	TRBV19	TRBJ1-5
CATSRDGAGGYEKLFF	TRBV15	TRBJ1-4
CASSPDLAGGPSVGANVLTF	TRBV4-2	TRBJ2-6
CASSSATPSLEQFF	TRBV28	TRBJ2-1
CASSAAGGPISHEQFF	TRBV9	TRBJ2-1
CASSAGTGYDSGNTIYF	TRBV9	TRBJ1-3
CASRHPFGKYNEQFF	TRBV27	TRBJ2-1
CASSLGSNQPQHF	TRBV5-4	TRBJ1-5
CATSSGGNINYGYTF	TRBV15	TRBJ1-2
CASSQVGVTEAFF	TRBV4-1	TRBJ1-1
CASSLMTSGDTELFF	TRBV7-3	TRBJ2-2
CAWSVTDNQPQHF	TRBV30	TRBJ1-5
CASSLDQGVSEQYF	TRBV28	TRBJ2-7
CASSLYLGDSSYEQYF	TRBV7-9	TRBJ2-7
CASSQDHLGGATNEKLFF	TRBV4-1	TRBJ1-4
CASSEEGTNEKLFF	TRBV2	TRBJ1-4
CASSLTGIFGNEQFF	TRBV27	TRBJ2-1